The sample holds many counts of the clone carrying this TCR beta chain. This entry comes from a study of human T cells and chemical hapten exposure. Documented time point: patch test 2, 6 weeks after DPC sensitization. Regarding treatment: therapeutic diphenylcyclopropenone sensitization with weekly scalp DPC. From the RACE reads, TCRdb called clonotypes with MiXCR, one entry per CDR3 protein. The sample has some 90,000 distinct CDR3 sequences, approximately 10% seen once. The CDR3 is made up of 14 amino acids. V was clipped by 6 bases and J by 2 bases; unmatched bases: 6. The V and J genes are TRBV12-3 or TRBV12-4 and TRBJ2-5; 7 bases match TRBD1. The origin of this receptor is a woman in her thirties or forties with alopecia areata. Some clones in this sample may be carry-over from other donors' samples. Material: whole blood, obtained in connection with sensitization to the hapten diphenylcyclopropenone (DPC). In DNA, the CDR3 is TGTGCCAGCAGCTCCCGACAGGGACAAGAGACCCAGTACTTC. It specifies CASSSRQGQETQYF.